This TCR beta chain is from a study of shared clonotypes between healthy human individuals. With 7 bases removed from V and 5 bases from J, the gap between germline ends came to 20 bases. CDR1 and CDR2 (germline): SQVTM, ANQGSEA. This CDR3 has 14 amino acids. The table came from immunoSEQ multiplex PCR; TCRdb's copy has only in-frame clones and leaves some out. Of some 1 million clones listed, approximately 76% are singletons. The clonotype originates from a man younger than 35 in good health. The sample comprised memory CD4+ T cells sorted from blood. The subset was: CD45RA-negative fraction. The chain joins TRBV29-1 to TRBJ1-1; TRBD1 is a possible D gene (5 bases). The CDR3 sequence is CSDSAGASGTEAFF. The CDR3 nucleotides are TGCAGCGATTCGGCTGGGGCTTCGGGGACTGAAGCTTTCTTT.